One and the same sample provided the 20 T cell receptor beta chains below, sequenced in a study of beta chain features in type 1 diabetes. The entirety of the isolated RNA underwent reverse transcription, so expressed TCRB transcripts were sequenced. The repertoire was sequenced with immunoSEQ multiplex PCR; TCRdb's copy has only in-frame clones and lacks some. The data contain hundreds of thousands of clones, 17% of them singletons. Sequenced sample: naive CD4+ T cells from blood. The receptors shown here come from a woman under 30 in good health.

This clone was seen only a few times. CDR3 sequence: CASSFRVPKDGYTF. CDR3 nucleotides: TGTGCCAGCAGCTTTCGTGTCCCCAAAGATGGCTACACCTTC. V and J are TRBV7-9 and TRBJ1-2; D is unclear. CDR1 SEHNR and CDR2 FQNEAQ come from the germline V gene (reference sequence). Trimming shortened V by 3 bases and J by 6 bases, and 14 bases separated the two germline ends. CDR3 length: 14 residues.

The chain uses TRBV5-6 and TRBJ2-5; 7 nucleotides align to TRBD2. Germline CDR1 is SGHDT and CDR2 is YYEEEE. The CDR3 is made up of 16 amino acids. The V gene end was trimmed by 2 bases and the J gene end by 5 bases; junction bases not matched to a gene: 12. CDR3 amino acids: CASSFLVSGIGETQYF. For the CDR3, the DNA is TGTGCCAGCAGCTTTCTGGTCAGCGGGATCGGGGAGACCCAGTACTTC.

For this clone: The sample holds other DNA sequences that translate to the same CDR3. The chain couples TRBV2 to TRBJ2-2; the D gene is possibly TRBD2 (5 bases). Germline V gene data show CDR1 as SNHLY and CDR2 as FYNNEI. V lost 2 bases to trimming and J lost 4 bases, with 11 bases between them. The CDR3 loop spans 15 amino acids. CDR3 region: CASSESGRATGELFF. DNA of the CDR3: TGTGCCAGCAGTGAAAGTGGGAGAGCCACCGGGGAGCTGTTTTTT.

This clone was seen a handful of times. This chain links TRBV4-3 with TRBJ2-6, with D unclear. V was shortened by 1 base and J by 3 bases, with 13 bases between the two germline ends. The CDR3 has 17 amino acids. Germline values: CDR1 LGHNA, CDR2 YSLEER. The CDR3: CASSQGIRSLGANVLTF. For the CDR3, the DNA is TGCGCCAGCAGCCAAGGGATCCGGTCCCTTGGGGCCAACGTCCTGACTTTC.

V and J are TRBV4-3 and TRBJ2-1; D may be TRBD2 (5 bases). Trimming removed 0 bases at V and 16 bases at J, with 22 bases between. The CDR3 has 15 residues. CDR1 and CDR2 (germline): LGHNA, YSLEER. The CDR3 loop reads CASSQEGLSGGPRFF. CDR3 bases: TGCGCCAGCAGCCAAGAGGGGTTAAGCGGCGGGCCTCGATTCTTC.

Worth noting for this clone: At one end, the junction sequence differs from germline, possibly due to a read error. The chain combines TRBV6-5 with TRBJ2-6, with D unclear. This CDR3 spans 14 amino acids. CDR1 MNHEY and CDR2 SVGAGI come from the germline V gene. Here the CDR3 reads CASNYVPGANVLTF. The CDR3, as DNA: TGTGCCAGCAATTACGTCCCTGGGGCCAACGTCCTGACTTTC.

The chain carries TRBV6-6 and TRBJ2-5; weak D call: TRBD1 (5 bases). V lost 5 bases and J lost 5, with 21 bases in between. The germline V gene has CDR1 MNHNY and CDR2 SVGAGI (reference sequence). The CDR3 contains 16 residues. The CDR3 nucleotides are TGTGCCAGCAGTCACGAAAACCAGGGATATGGGGAGACCCAGTACTTC. Translating it yields CASSHENQGYGETQYF.

The V call is TRBV6-8, the J call TRBJ2-7, with TRBD2 matching 10 bases. CDR3 length: 15 residues. The V segment lost 4 bases and the J segment 6 bases; nucleotides outside the gene matches: 9. Per the germline V gene, CDR1 is MNHGY and CDR2 is SAAAGT. CDR3 sequence: CASSSPGLATIEQYF. CDR3 nucleotides: TGTGCCAGCAGTTCCCCGGGACTAGCGACGATCGAGCAGTACTTC.

In its sample, this clone was seen a few times. The chain combines TRBV4-3 with TRBJ2-1; D is unclear. The V gene lost 0 bases and the J gene lost 9 bases, with 9 bases spanning the gap. CDR3 size: 13 residues. Germline V lookup: CDR1 LGHNA, CDR2 YSLEER. For the CDR3, the DNA is TGCGCCAGCAGCCAAGAGGTCCACAGTGAGCAGTTCTTC. It yields the protein CASSQEVHSEQFF.

As regards this clone: Other nucleotide sequences in the sample specify the same CDR3. The rearrangement links TRBV5-1 to TRBJ2-1; perhaps TRBD2 as D (6 bases). V lost 0 bases and J lost 0, with 7 bases in between. The germline V gene encodes CDR1 SGHRS and CDR2 YFSETQ. CDR3 length equals 15 residues. CDR3 protein: CASSLDGGSYNEQFF. The CDR3, as DNA: TGCGCCAGCAGCTTGGACGGGGGCTCCTACAATGAGCAGTTCTTC.

This chain uses TRBV5-4 with TRBJ2-1; 9 nucleotides align to TRBD1. Per germline, CDR1 SGHNT and CDR2 YYREEE (reference sequence). The V segment lost 4 bases and the J segment 6 bases; nucleotides outside the gene matches: 2. The length of the CDR3 is 13 residues. CDR3 coding DNA: TGTGCCAGCAGCCTGGGACAGGGCAATGAGCAGTTCTTC. Protein sequence: CASSLGQGNEQFF.

This clone was seen a handful of times. The chain combines TRBV6-6 with TRBJ2-7; D is ambiguous. The CDR3 length is 14 residues. Germline CDR1 reads MNHNY; CDR2 reads SVGAGI (reference sequence). Trimming shortened V by 2 bases and J by 3 bases, and 11 bases separated the two germline ends. Here the CDR3 reads CASSYRAVHYEQYF. The CDR3 nucleotides are TGTGCCAGCAGTTACCGGGCAGTACACTACGAGCAGTACTTC.

This clone was found a few times. The chain links TRBV19 to TRBJ2-3, with 7 nucleotides matching TRBD2. V gave up 3 bases and J gave up 4 bases; unmatched junction bases: 7. Germline-derived CDR1 and CDR2 are LNHDA and SQIVND (reference sequence). The CDR3 loop spans 15 amino acids. The CDR3 here is CASSMQLLASDTQYF. As DNA, the CDR3 is TGTGCCAGTAGTATGCAGCTACTAGCGTCAGATACGCAGTATTTT. Complete variable domain (other parts from reference TRBV19 and TRBJ2-3): DGGITQSPKYLFRKEGQNVTLSCEQNLNHDAMYWYRQDPGQGLRLIYYSQIVNDFQKGDIAEGYSVSREKKESFPLTVTSAQKNPTAFYLCASSMQLLASDTQYFGPGTRLTVL.

V and J are TRBV7-6 and TRBJ1-2; D is ambiguous. Trimming removed 1 base at V and 10 bases at J, with 13 bases between. This CDR3 has 13 amino acids. Per germline, CDR1 SGHVS and CDR2 FNYEAQ. In nucleotides, the CDR3 is TGTGCCAGCAGCTTAGGTGGAGAGGAAGCCTACACCTTC. Amino acids: CASSLGGEEAYTF. Combining the CDR3 with reference TRBV7-6 and TRBJ1-2 gives the whole variable domain GAGVSQSPRYKVTKRGQDVALRCDPISGHVSLYWYRQALGQGPEFLTYFNYEAQQDKSGLPNDRFSAERPEGSISTLTIQRTEQRDSAMYRCASSLGGEEAYTFGSGTRLTVV.

This clone was seen more than once but under ten times. This rearrangement joins TRBV19 to TRBJ2-1; 9 nucleotides align to TRBD2. Germline V gene data show CDR1 as LNHDA and CDR2 as SQIVND (reference sequence). Trimming took 6 bases from V and 0 from J; bases not matched to a gene: 18. This CDR3 comprises 20 residues. The DNA of the CDR3 is TGTGCCAGTAGCCCTCGCCCGAGTAGCGGGAGAAGGAGCTCCTACAATGAGCAGTTCTTC. As protein: CASSPRPSSGRRSSYNEQFF.

The chain combines TRBV7-2 with TRBJ1-4; D unresolved. V was pared by 1 base and J by 0 bases, with 6 bases between. Germline values: CDR1 SGHTA, CDR2 FQGNSA. The CDR3 has 15 amino acids. CDR3 protein: CASSLVKSTNEKLFF. The CDR3 nucleotides read TGTGCCAGCAGCTTAGTCAAATCAACTAATGAAAAACTGTTTTTT.

This clone was observed a handful of times. V usage is TRBV6-5 and J usage is TRBJ2-3; D is possibly TRBD1 (6 bases). Trimming took off 4 bases at V and 4 bases at J, with 15 bases between the two ends. The CDR3 has 15 residues. From germline, CDR1 is MNHEY and CDR2 SVGAGI. In nucleotides, the CDR3 is TGTGCCAGCAGTTTAGCCGGACAGCCACCAGATACGCAGTATTTT. It translates to CASSLAGQPPDTQYF.

The chain is built from TRBV6-5 and TRBJ1-2, with a possible D match to TRBD1 (5 bases). Trimming stripped 3 bases from V and 3 bases from J, with 17 bases between. CDR3 size: 16 residues. Germline values: CDR1 MNHEY, CDR2 SVGAGI. CDR3 coding DNA: TGTGCCAGCAGTTATTACGTCCGGGGCGGATACTATGGCTACACCTTC. The encoded protein is CASSYYVRGGYYGYTF.

The gene calls are TRBV6-1 and TRBJ2-7, with 10 bases aligning to TRBD2. This CDR3 comprises 13 residues. The V segment lost 6 bases and the J segment 4 bases; nucleotides outside the gene matches: 3. Per the germline V gene, CDR1 is MNHNS and CDR2 is SASEGT. The CDR3 DNA is TGTGCCAGCAGAGCTAGCGGGAGTTACGAGCAGTACTTC. Translated, it gives CASRASGSYEQYF.

V usage is TRBV18 and J usage is TRBJ1-5; 7 bases map to TRBD1. Per germline, CDR1 KGHSH and CDR2 LQKENI. Germline trimming cut 2 bases from V and 7 bases from J; bases unmatched to any gene: 8. The CDR3 totals 15 residues. CDR3 bases: TGTGCCAGCTCACCAGCGACAGGGAACGGACAGCCCCAGCATTTT. Its translation: CASSPATGNGQPQHF.